This T cell receptor (beta chain) was captured by sequencing in a study of shared clonotypes between healthy human individuals. Study-wide results and caveats: Shared across a few donors were roughly 5% of the naive CD4 clonotypes. There were few donors, and this limited the genetic and exposure-history diversity represented.

Turning to this clone: Its antigen remains unidentified.

CD45RO-negative CD8 cells positively selected for CCR7 made up the naive population, which excluded terminally differentiated effector memory CD45RA+ cells. Germline assignment: CDR1 SGHTA and CDR2 FQGNSA. The length of the CDR3 is 17 residues. J lost 2 bases, V lost 4 bases, and 10 bases had no gene match. The protocol was immunoSEQ multiplex PCR, while the TCRdb copy is restricted to in-frame clones and leaves out a portion. Of around 2.1 million clones listed, 85% to 95% were seen once; the top ten hold around 1.7%. This receptor was identified in a man aged 18-30 years in good health. Some clones in this sample may be carry-over from other donors' samples. J is TRBJ2-5 and V is TRBV7-2, with 10 bases that match TRBD2. The material sequenced was naive CD8+ T cells from PBMCs. CDR3 coding DNA: TGTGCCAGCAGCTCCGGCAGCGGGAGGGCTTGGCAAGAGACCCAGTACTTC. Translating gives CASSSGSGRAWQETQYF.